Below, 9 T cell receptor beta chains from the same sample are listed, as sequenced in a study of beta chain features in type 1 diabetes. Expressed TCRB transcripts were sequenced after all isolated RNA was converted to cDNA. TCRdb's copy holds only in-frame clones and misses some; the assay was immunoSEQ multiplex PCR. The repertoire consists of 400,000 to 450,000 clones, with 11% to 15% occurring once and the leading ten covering around 0.035%. The sample comprised naive CD4+ T cells from blood. Receptors originate from a man younger than 45 in good health.

There are a few counts of this clone. The rearrangement uses TRBV30 and TRBJ2-4; D possibly uses TRBD1 or TRBD2 (5 bases each). The CDR3 loop spans 15 amino acids. CDR1 and CDR2 (germline): GTSNPN, SVGIG (reference sequence). V lost 3 bases and J lost 2, with 14 bases in between. The DNA of the CDR3 is TGTGCCTGGAGAGAAGCCAGGGAGACCAAAAACATTCAGTACTTC. Protein product: CAWREARETKNIQYF.

The genes are TRBV4-1 and TRBJ1-1; D gene ambiguous. With 0 bases removed from V and 1 base from J, the gap between germline ends came to 12 bases. The CDR3 loop spans 16 amino acids. Germline lookup yields CDR1 MGHRA and CDR2 YSYEKL. The CDR3 DNA is TGCGCCAGCAGCCAAGATAGTCGGCACGCGAACACTGAAGCTTTCTTT. Encoded protein: CASSQDSRHANTEAFF.

J is TRBJ1-4 and V is TRBV29-1; D not resolved. CDR1 is SQVTM, CDR2 ANQGSEA, per germline. The ends were cut back, 4 bases at V and 3 bases at J, with 6 bases in the middle. The CDR3 length is 12 residues. CDR3 nucleotides: TGCAGCGTTGCAGGTCCTAATGAAAAACTGTTTTTT. It encodes CSVAGPNEKLFF.

This clone was observed a handful of times. V and J are TRBV18 and TRBJ2-3; D not resolved. The V gene lost 5 bases and the J gene lost 5 bases, with 8 bases spanning the gap. Germline V gene lookup returns CDR1 KGHSH and CDR2 LQKENI. CDR3 length: 12 residues. In nucleotides, the CDR3 is TGTGCCAGCTCAGAAGTAGGAGATACGCAGTATTTT. As protein: CASSEVGDTQYF.

V usage is TRBV10-3 and J usage is TRBJ2-5, with TRBD2 matching 14 bases. J was trimmed by 1 base and V by 4 bases; bases with no gene match: 8. CDR3 length: 18 amino acids. Germline V gene data show CDR1 as ENHRY and CDR2 as SYGVKD. The CDR3 sequence: CAISGGTSGGTLQETQYF. The DNA for the CDR3 is TGTGCCATCAGTGGCGGGACTAGCGGGGGTACCCTCCAAGAGACCCAGTACTTC.

This clone was recorded once. This chain uses TRBV18 with TRBJ1-5; TRBD1 matches at 7 bases. The CDR3 loop spans 17 amino acids. The junction had 17 bases not matched to a gene; V was cut back by 6 bases and J by 6 bases. Germline V lookup: CDR1 KGHSH, CDR2 LQKENI. The CDR3, as DNA: TGTGCCAGCTCCCTAAATCCCCCGACAGGGATGCGTCAGCCCCAGCATTTT. Translation gives CASSLNPPTGMRQPQHF. The whole variable domain, remainder taken from reference TRBV18 and TRBJ1-5, is NAGVMQNPRHLVRRRGQEARLRCSPMKGHSHVYWYRQLPEEGLKFMVYLQKENIIDESGMPKERFSAEFPKEGPSILRIQQVVRGDSAAYFCASSLNPPTGMRQPQHFGDGTRLSIL.

CDR3 nucleotides: TGTGCCAGCAGCTTAGTGAGTTTTACGGACAACTCCTACAATGAGCAGTTCTTC. The encoded protein is CASSLVSFTDNSYNEQFF. J is TRBJ2-1 and V is TRBV7-9; TRBD1 might be the D (5 bases). Germline values: CDR1 SEHNR, CDR2 FQNEAQ (reference sequence). Trimming left V 1 base short and J 0 bases short, with 16 bases between. The CDR3 covers 18 residues.

This clone has just a few counts. This chain uses TRBV30 with TRBJ1-5, with 8 positions matching TRBD1. The CDR3 covers 15 residues. Germline V CDR1 and CDR2: GTSNPN, SVGIG (reference sequence). The junction had 9 bases not matched to a gene; V was cut back by 1 base and J by 7 bases. CDR3 region: CAWSATGTGFQPQHF. CDR3 DNA: TGTGCCTGGAGTGCTACCGGGACAGGTTTCCAGCCCCAGCATTTT.

This chain connects TRBV30 to TRBJ2-1; TRBD2 agrees at 9 bases. V dropped 3 bases and J dropped 1; count of bases not matched to a gene: 4. Germline V gives CDR1 GTSNPN, CDR2 SVGIG (reference sequence). The CDR3 totals 15 residues. The CDR3 DNA reads as TGTGCCTGGAGCGTAGCGGGAGCGTCCTACAATGAGCAGTTCTTC. As protein: CAWSVAGASYNEQFF.